The 17 T cell receptor beta chains reported below all come from one sample, sequenced in a study of cytomegalovirus exposure and HLA in healthy donors. This PCR relied on a set of 60 Vbeta primers and 13 Jbeta primers. The assay was immunoSEQ multiplex PCR, and TCRdb's table has in-frame clones only and misses some. The sample carries roughly 120,000 clones, approximately 82% recorded once. Sequencing used PBMCs. The receptors were gathered from a man between 25 and 39 years old in good health and CMV-seropositive.

The rearrangement uses TRBV27 and TRBJ2-1, with D perhaps TRBD1 (5 bases). The CDR3 has 16 amino acids. Germline V gene sequence: CDR1 MNHEY, CDR2 SMNVEV (reference sequence). The V gene lost 5 bases and the J gene lost 1 base, with 15 bases spanning the gap. The CDR3 loop reads CASSPTPRASYNEQFF. CDR3 coding DNA: TGTGCCAGCAGTCCGACCCCCAGGGCGTCCTACAATGAGCAGTTCTTC.

The rearrangement links TRBV5-8 to TRBJ2-7, with 10 bases lining up with TRBD1. From germline, CDR1 is SGHTS and CDR2 YDEGEE. The CDR3 sequence is 14 residues long. The J segment lost 4 bases and the V segment lost 4 bases, leaving 5 bases of the junction unmatched. This CDR3 is CASSLRTGGYEQYF. The CDR3 coding sequence is TGTGCCAGCAGCCTCCGGACAGGGGGGTACGAGCAGTACTTC. Supplemented by reference TRBV5-8 and TRBJ2-7, the full variable domain reads EAGVTQSPTHLIKTRGQQATLRCSPISGHTSVYWYQQALGLGLQFLLWYDEGEERNRGNFPPRFSGRQFPNYSSELNVNALELEDSALYLCASSLRTGGYEQYFGPGTRLTVT.

The chain carries TRBV11-2 and TRBJ2-3; D is possibly TRBD2 (7 bases). V shed 7 bases and J shed 4 bases, with 21 bases lying between them. The CDR3 loop spans 16 amino acids. The germline V gene has CDR1 SGHAT and CDR2 FQNNGV. The CDR3 DNA sequence: TGTGCCAGCACGGGGAGATGGGGGGCGGGGGCAGATACGCAGTATTTT. This translates into CASTGRWGAGADTQYF.

The CDR3, as DNA: TGTGCCAGCAGCGTAGTGGCAGGTTCTAACTATGGCTACACCTTC. Amino acids: CASSVVAGSNYGYTF. The chain joins TRBV9 to TRBJ1-2; D is undetermined. This CDR3 comprises 15 residues. Trimming stripped 0 bases from V and 0 bases from J, with 9 bases between. Per the germline V gene, CDR1 is SGDLS and CDR2 is YYNGEE.

The chain uses TRBV6-5 and TRBJ1-2; TRBD1 aligns across 7 bases. In germline, CDR1 is MNHEY, CDR2 SVGAGI. V shed 0 bases, J shed 8 bases, and the junction held 9 bases outside the gene matches. CDR3 length: 15 residues. The CDR3 DNA reads TGTGCCAGCAGTTACTCCAGGGGGATGACATACGGCTACACCTTC. Its translation is CASSYSRGMTYGYTF.

V usage is TRBV28 and J usage is TRBJ2-4, with 12 bases matching TRBD2. Trimming cost V 5 bases and J 13 bases; bases outside gene matches: 15. CDR1 MDHEN and CDR2 SYDVKM come from the germline V gene. This CDR3 comprises 16 residues. The CDR3 nucleotides read TGTGCCAGCAGTGCCCCTAGCGGGGGGGCAGGTTTAAGACAGTACTTC. It translates to CASSAPSGGAGLRQYF. The full variable domain, in which reference TRBV28 and TRBJ2-4 provide the parts outside the CDR3, is DVKVTQSSRYLVKRTGEKVFLECVQDMDHENMFWYRQDPGLGLRLIYFSYDVKMKEKGDIPEGYSVSREKKERFSLILESASTNQTSMYLCASSAPSGGAGLRQYFGAGTRLSVL.

This chain uses TRBV27 with TRBJ2-7; D may be TRBD1 (6 bases). Looked up from germline, CDR1 is MNHEY and CDR2 is SMNVEV (reference sequence). V shed 4 bases and J shed 2 bases, with 12 bases lying between them. The CDR3 consists of 14 residues. CDR3 region: CASSSLGQPYEQYF. DNA for the CDR3: TGTGCCAGCAGTTCCCTCGGACAGCCCTACGAGCAGTACTTC.

The gene calls are TRBV29-1 and TRBJ1-2; weak D call: TRBD1 (6 bases). Germline CDR1 SQVTM, CDR2 ANQGSEA. The CDR3 covers 12 residues. Trimming shortened V by 3 bases and J by 14 bases, and 19 bases separated the two germline ends. CDR3 residues: CSVDGQGKLATF. As DNA, the CDR3 is TGCAGCGTTGACGGGCAGGGGAAGTTAGCGACCTTC. Combining the CDR3 with reference TRBV29-1 and TRBJ1-2 gives the whole variable domain SAVISQKPSRDICQRGTSLTIQCQVDSQVTMMFWYRQQPGQSLTLIATANQGSEATYESGFVIDKFPISRPNLTFSTLTVSNMSPEDSSIYLCSVDGQGKLATFGSGTRLTVV.

The chain uses TRBV4-3 and TRBJ2-6; perhaps TRBD1 as D (6 bases). This CDR3 region has 21 residues. Germline values: CDR1 LGHNA, CDR2 YSLEER. Trimming left V 0 bases short and J 1 base short, with 22 bases between. The CDR3 nucleotides read TGCGCCAGCAGCCAAGAGAAATTTGGGGGACACCTAGCATCTGGGGCCAACGTCCTGACTTTC. It encodes CASSQEKFGGHLASGANVLTF.

The chain employs TRBV9 and TRBJ2-1; 7 bases align to TRBD2. The junction had 3 bases not matched to a gene; V was cut back by 1 base and J by 2 bases. CDR3 length: 15 amino acids. CDR1 is SGDLS and CDR2 is YYNGEE in the germline V gene. The CDR3 loop reads CASSVLGTTYNEQFF. CDR3 nucleotides: TGTGCCAGCAGCGTACTGGGGACTACCTACAATGAGCAGTTCTTC.

Regarding this clone: Other nucleotide sequences in the sample specify the same CDR3. The chain is built from TRBV28 and TRBJ1-2; no clear D gene. The CDR3 sequence is 11 residues long. V was clipped by 4 bases and J by 2 bases, with 2 bases between them. Germline assignment: CDR1 MDHEN and CDR2 SYDVKM. The CDR3 sequence is CASSSNYGYTF. The CDR3 bases are TGTGCCAGCAGTTCGAACTATGGCTACACCTTC.

This chain joins TRBV18 and TRBJ2-7; 8 bases align to TRBD1. CDR3 length: 15 residues. The junction had 7 bases not matched to a gene; V was cut back by 3 bases and J by 3 bases. Per the germline V gene, CDR1 is KGHSH and CDR2 is LQKENI. The CDR3 nucleotides are TGTGCCAGCTCACCTCTTGGGACAGGAGACTACGAGCAGTACTTC. Residues: CASSPLGTGDYEQYF.

The V gene is TRBV7-9, the J gene TRBJ2-2; 7 bases line up with TRBD1. The germline gives CDR1 SEHNR, CDR2 FQNEAQ (reference sequence). Unmatched junction bases numbered 6, after V lost 5 bases and J lost 6 bases. The CDR3 runs 14 residues. The CDR3 region is CASSVQGKAGELFF. DNA for the CDR3: TGTGCCAGCAGCGTACAGGGGAAGGCCGGGGAGCTGTTTTTT.

The sample holds a few counts of this clone. The V gene is TRBV11-2, the J gene TRBJ1-6; possible D gene TRBD1, 6 bases. This CDR3 contains 14 residues. Trimming took 3 bases from V and 8 from J, leaving 11 bases between them. Germline V gene lookup returns CDR1 SGHAT and CDR2 FQNNGV. This chain's CDR3 is CASSFGQNYSPLHF. The CDR3 DNA sequence: TGTGCCAGCAGCTTTGGACAGAATTATTCACCCCTCCACTTT.

V is TRBV11-3 and J is TRBJ1-1; no definite D call. The CDR3 contains 12 residues. Trimming cost V 4 bases and J 5 bases, with 8 bases left between them. CDR1 is SGHNT and CDR2 is YENEEA in the germline V gene. The CDR3, as DNA: TGTGCCAGCAGCTCCCTGAGAACTGAAGCTTTCTTT. Protein: CASSSLRTEAFF.

The chain has TRBV6-1 and TRBJ1-2; possibly TRBD1 for D (5 bases). The CDR3 contains 15 residues. From germline, CDR1 is MNHNS and CDR2 SASEGT. The V end was cut by 3 bases, the J end by 4 bases, with 15 bases between. Here the CDR3 reads CASSDSEPGSYGYTF. The CDR3 bases are TGTGCCAGCAGTGACTCAGAACCAGGGTCCTATGGCTACACCTTC.

The chain has TRBV9 and TRBJ1-1; TRBD1 agrees at 8 bases. CDR3 length: 16 amino acids. Germline CDR1 and CDR2: SGDLS and YYNGEE. V gave up 0 bases and J gave up 0 bases; unmatched junction bases: 4. The CDR3 DNA reads TGTGCCAGCAGCGTAGTGGACAGGGCCATGAACACTGAAGCTTTCTTT. Translation: CASSVVDRAMNTEAFF. Full variable domain (remainder filled in from reference TRBV9 and TRBJ1-1): DSGVTQTPKHLITATGQRVTLRCSPRSGDLSVYWYQQSLDQGLQFLIQYYNGEERAKGNILERFSAQQFPDLHSELNLSSLELGDSALYFCASSVVDRAMNTEAFFGQGTRLTVV.